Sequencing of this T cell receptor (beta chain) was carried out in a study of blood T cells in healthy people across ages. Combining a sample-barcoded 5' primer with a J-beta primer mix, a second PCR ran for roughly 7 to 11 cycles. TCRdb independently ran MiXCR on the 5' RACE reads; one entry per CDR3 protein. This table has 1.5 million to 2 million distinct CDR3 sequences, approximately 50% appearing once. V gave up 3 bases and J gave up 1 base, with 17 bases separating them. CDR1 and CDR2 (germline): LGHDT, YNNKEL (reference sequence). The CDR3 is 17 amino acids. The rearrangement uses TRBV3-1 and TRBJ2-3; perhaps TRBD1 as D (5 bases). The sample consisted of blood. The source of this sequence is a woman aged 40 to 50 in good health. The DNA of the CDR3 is TGTGCCAGCAGCCATGCTATCCAGGGTAGTGGCACAGATACGCAGTATTTT. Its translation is CASSHAIQGSGTDTQYF.